What follows is one T cell receptor (beta chain) and its context. These data belong to a study of sequential checkpoint blockade in melanoma. Turning to the study itself: Patients were randomized 1:1 to nivolumab-then-ipilimumab or ipilimumab-then-nivolumab first-line. Each arm's sequence ended with maintenance nivolumab.

V trimming: 4 bases; J trimming: 5 bases; junction bases outside the gene matches: 11. Germline assignment: CDR1 LGHNA and CDR2 YNFKEQ. This CDR3 region has 16 residues. Sequencing was performed with immunoSEQ multiplex PCR; in TCRdb, only in-frame clones are kept and a portion is missing. The table lists fewer than 45,000 clones, around 86% of them singletons. Treatment of the sample: randomized to nivolumab then ipilimumab (arm A) or the reverse (arm B). DNA-damaging chemotherapy had not been given to any patient beforehand. From thawed PBMCs, live CD3+CD8+ cells negative for CD19 and CD56 were sorted.

The receptor comes from a human donor with melanoma. V gene TRBV4-2 combines with J gene TRBJ2-1; 7 nucleotides align to TRBD2. Sequenced material: CD8+ T cells sorted from blood (inferred from file names), taken from a patient given nivolumab and ipilimumab in sequence. DNA for the CDR3: TGTGCCAGCAGCCCCCGGAGCCTAGCGGAAAACAATGAGCAGTTCTTC. Protein: CASSPRSLAENNEQFF.